This entry concerns a single T cell receptor beta chain. Sequenced by immunoSEQ multiplex PCR; TCRdb stores in-frame clones only, minus some. The sample carries roughly 100,000 clones, 80% to 90% recorded once. The data belong to a study of T cell responses to AZD1222 COVID-19 vaccine. V gave up 0 bases and J gave up 7 bases; unmatched junction bases: 3. This CDR3 comprises 15 residues. CDR1 and CDR2 from the germline V gene are MNHEY and SVGAGI. The sequencing used peripheral blood, collected on day 0 of AZD1222 vaccination. This sequence was found in an adult in good health. The J gene is TRBJ1-6, the V gene TRBV6-5, with TRBD1 matching over 7 bases. In DNA, the CDR3 is TGTGCCAGCAGTTACTCGGGGACAGTAAATTCACCCCTCCACTTT. This sequence encodes CASSYSGTVNSPLHF.